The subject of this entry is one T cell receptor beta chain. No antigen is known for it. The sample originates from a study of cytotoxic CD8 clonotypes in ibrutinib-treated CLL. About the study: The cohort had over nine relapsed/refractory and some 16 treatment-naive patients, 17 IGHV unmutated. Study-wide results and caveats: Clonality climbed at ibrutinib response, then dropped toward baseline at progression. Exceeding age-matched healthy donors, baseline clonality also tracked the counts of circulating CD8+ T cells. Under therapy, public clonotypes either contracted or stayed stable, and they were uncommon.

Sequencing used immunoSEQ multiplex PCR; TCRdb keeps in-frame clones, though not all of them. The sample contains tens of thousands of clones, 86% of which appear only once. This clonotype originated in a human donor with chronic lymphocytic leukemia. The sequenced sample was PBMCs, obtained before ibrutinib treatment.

The CDR3 DNA reads as TGTGCCAGCAGCTTGTTCGGCAGGGGGCACGAGCAGTACTTC. Encoded protein: CASSLFGRGHEQYF. This sequence joins TRBV5-4 and TRBJ2-7, with 8 bases identical to TRBD1. V gave up 1 base and J gave up 5 bases; unmatched junction bases: 5. CDR1 is SGHNT, CDR2 YYREEE, per germline (reference sequence). This CDR3 contains 14 residues. Complete variable domain (other parts from reference TRBV5-4 and TRBJ2-7): ETGVTQSPTHLIKTRGQQVTLRCSSQSGHNTVSWYQQALGQGPQFIFQYYREEENGRGNFPPRFSGLQFPNYSSELNVNALELDDSALYLCASSLFGRGHEQYFGPGTRLTVT.